The source of this TCR beta chain is a study of OX40 agonist ivuxolimab in advanced cancers. At the level of the study: All patients had ivuxolimab intravenously every 2 weeks at 0.01 to 10 mg/kg. Study-wide findings and caveats: Clonal expansion among partial responders at 0.1-3.0 mg/kg ranked near the lowest.

With regard to this clone: Its antigen remains unknown.

The assay was immunoSEQ multiplex PCR, and TCRdb's table has in-frame clones only and misses some. The sample consists of just over 95,000 clones, around 90% of them appearing once. The source was CD4+ or CD8+ T cells sorted from blood, collected in a trial of the OX40 agonist ivuxolimab. The clonotype comes from an adult with an advanced solid tumor such as melanoma, head and neck, liver or kidney cancer.

CDR3: CASSMTSGRAGEQFF. The CDR3 region has the DNA TGTGCCAGTAGTATGACTAGCGGGAGGGCCGGTGAGCAGTTCTTC. V gene TRBV19 combines with J gene TRBJ2-1, with 14 bases that match TRBD2. Per the germline V gene, CDR1 is LNHDA and CDR2 is SQIVND (reference sequence). The ends lost 3 bases at V and 9 bases at J; junction bases unmatched: 4. The CDR3 runs 15 residues. The full variable domain, its missing parts supplied by reference TRBV19 and TRBJ2-1, is DGGITQSPKYLFRKEGQNVTLSCEQNLNHDAMYWYRQDPGQGLRLIYYSQIVNDFQKGDIAEGYSVSREKKESFPLTVTSAQKNPTAFYLCASSMTSGRAGEQFFGPGTRLTVL.